This T cell receptor beta chain was documented in a study of OX40 agonist ivuxolimab in advanced cancers. Worth noting for this clone: Its antigen is not known.

Sequenced by immunoSEQ multiplex PCR; TCRdb stores in-frame clones only, minus some. Counted here are fewer than 35,000 clones, about 93% occurring once; the ten biggest clones make up 4% to 5.5%. The CDR3 totals 14 residues. Germline values: CDR1 MNHEY, CDR2 SMNVEV (reference sequence). V was cut by 2 bases and J by 6 bases, with 11 bases left in between. Points from the study as a whole: At 0.1 to 3.0 mg/kg, CD4+ and CD8+ blood T cells expanded clonally by week 6. Among the lowest peripheral clonal expansion occurred in 0.1-3.0 mg/kg partial responders.

The chain is built from TRBV27 and TRBJ1-5; D is perhaps TRBD1 (6 bases). This specimen consisted of CD4+ or CD8+ T cells sorted from blood, obtained in a trial of the OX40 agonist ivuxolimab. The sequence was collected from an adult with an advanced solid tumor such as melanoma, head and neck, liver or kidney cancer. CDR3 in DNA: TGTGCCAGCAGTTTAAACAGGGCAAGTCAGCCCCAGCATTTT. It translates to CASSLNRASQPQHF.